These T cell receptor beta chains were read from a single sample in a study of blood T cell repertoires in COVID-19. Only in-frame clones appear in the TCRdb table, and some are missing; sequencing was by immunoSEQ multiplex PCR. The sample has a few hundred thousand clones; 80% to 90% are singletons. The specimen was peripheral blood. These receptors were obtained from a woman between 65 and 79 years old with COVID-19, enrolled during active disease. Each CDR3 is given with its conserved first and last residue. A D gene is named only where the DNA matches it firmly. Clone size appears in some rows only: once, few, many, or a class for an expanded clone.

v_call	j_call	clone_size	d_call	cdr3_nt	cdr3_aa
TRBV15	TRBJ1-2	NA	NA	TGTGCCACCTCCCCCTACGAGGGTGATGGCTACACCTTC	CATSPYEGDGYTF
TRBV6-2/TRBV6-3	TRBJ1-2	NA	NA	TGTGCCAGCAGTGATAGAAACTATGGCTACACCTTC	CASSDRNYGYTF
TRBV29-1	TRBJ1-1	NA	TRBD1	TGCAGCGTTAGTTTGACAGGGGAGACTGAAGCTTTCTTT	CSVSLTGETEAFF
TRBV28	TRBJ2-7	once	NA	TGTGCCAGCAGTTTACAGGTCTCCTACGAGCAGTACTTC	CASSLQVSYEQYF
TRBV6-1	TRBJ1-1	NA	NA	TGTGCCAGCAGTGAAAGGGGTTCGTGGATTGGGGCTTTCTTT	CASSERGSWIGAFF
TRBV4-1	TRBJ2-2	once	NA	TGCGCCAGCAGCCAACCAACTCGGTTCGGGGAGCTGTTTTTT	CASSQPTRFGELFF
TRBV6-5	TRBJ2-3	once	NA	TGTGCCAGCAGCGTAACAGATACGCAGTATTTT	CASSVTDTQYF
TRBV7-2	TRBJ2-5	NA	NA	TGTGCCAGCAGCTTCGTGGGGCGGGAGACCCAGTACTTC	CASSFVGRETQYF
TRBV28	TRBJ2-1	NA	TRBD1	TGTGCCAGCAGAGTGACAGGGGTAAATGAGCAGTTCTTC	CASRVTGVNEQFF
TRBV19	TRBJ1-1	few	NA	TGTGCCAGTACCAGGGACACTAACACTGAAGCTTTCTTT	CASTRDTNTEAFF
TRBV9	TRBJ1-1	NA	TRBD1	TGTGCCAGCAGCGTCCAGGGGGCAAACACTGAAGCTTTCTTT	CASSVQGANTEAFF
TRBV25-1	TRBJ1-4	NA	NA	TGTGCCAGCCGGATGGCCGGAGCAACTAATGAAAAACTGTTTTTT	CASRMAGATNEKLFF
TRBV7-2	TRBJ2-1	NA	TRBD1	TGTGCCAGCAGCTCCGACAGGGGCCCCTACAATGAGCAGTTCTTC	CASSSDRGPYNEQFF
TRBV5-5	TRBJ1-2	NA	TRBD1	TGTGCCAGCAGCTCGCCGGGACAGGGGAATGGCTACACCTTC	CASSSPGQGNGYTF
TRBV5-1	TRBJ1-1	once	TRBD1	TGCGCCAGCAGCTTGAATCCAGGGGGCGGCACTGAAGCTTTCTTT	CASSLNPGGGTEAFF
TRBV5-1	TRBJ1-6	once	TRBD1	TGCGCCAGCAGCCCTTCCGGGACAGAGAGTTCACCCCTCCACTTT	CASSPSGTESSPLHF
TRBV4-1	TRBJ2-7	NA	TRBD1	TGCGCCAGCAGCCAAGGACAGGGGGGAGGCTACGAGCAGTACTTC	CASSQGQGGGYEQYF
TRBV7-9	TRBJ1-1	once	NA	TGTGCCAGCAGCCCGTCGGCGCGGGGAACTGAAGCTTTCTTT	CASSPSARGTEAFF
TRBV30	TRBJ2-5	NA	NA	TGTGCCTGGACAAGAGGTCTCCAAGAGACCCAGTACTTC	CAWTRGLQETQYF
TRBV30	TRBJ2-2	NA	NA	TGTGCCTGGAGTGGGCCCAACACCGGGGAGCTGTTTTTT	CAWSGPNTGELFF
TRBV12-3/TRBV12-4	TRBJ1-1	NA	NA	TGTGCCAGCAGGGCCGGGACACCCACTGAAGCTTTCTTT	CASRAGTPTEAFF
TRBV6-5	TRBJ1-5	NA	NA	TGTGCCAGCAGTCGTGGGGCAGATCAGCCCCAGCATTTT	CASSRGADQPQHF
TRBV25-1	TRBJ2-1	NA	TRBD2	TGTGCCAGCAAAGCGGGAGGGATTTACAATGAGCAGTTCTTC	CASKAGGIYNEQFF
TRBV7-8	TRBJ2-7	NA	TRBD1	TGTGCCAGCAGCTTAGTTTCCGGGACAGTTTACTACGAGCAGTACTTC	CASSLVSGTVYYEQYF
TRBV7-8	TRBJ1-1	NA	NA	TGTGCCAGCAGCTTAGCAGGGGAGGTCGCTGAAGCTTTCTTT	CASSLAGEVAEAFF
TRBV10-3	TRBJ2-7	NA	TRBD1	TGTGCCATCAGTGGGGGACAGGGGCTTTACGAGCAGTACTTC	CAISGGQGLYEQYF